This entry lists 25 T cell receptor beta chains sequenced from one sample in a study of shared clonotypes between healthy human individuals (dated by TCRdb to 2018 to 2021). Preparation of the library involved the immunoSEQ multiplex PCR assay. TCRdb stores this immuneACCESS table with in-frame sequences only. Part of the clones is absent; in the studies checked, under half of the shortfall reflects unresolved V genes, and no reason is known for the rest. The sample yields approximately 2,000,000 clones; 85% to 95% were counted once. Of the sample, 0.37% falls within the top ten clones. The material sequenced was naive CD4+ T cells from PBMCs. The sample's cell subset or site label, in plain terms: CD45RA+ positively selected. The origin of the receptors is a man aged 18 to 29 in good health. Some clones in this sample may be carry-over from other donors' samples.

In nucleotides, the CDR3 is TGTGCCAGCAGCCAAAGGACAGGGGAGGGGGAGACCCAGTACTTC. It translates to CASSQRTGEGETQYF. This rearrangement joins TRBV27 to TRBJ2-5; 9 nucleotides align to TRBD1. The length of the CDR3 is 15 residues. Germline assignment: CDR1 MNHEY and CDR2 SMNVEV (reference sequence). After removal of 6 bases from V and 5 bases from J, the junction contained 10 bases not matched to a gene.

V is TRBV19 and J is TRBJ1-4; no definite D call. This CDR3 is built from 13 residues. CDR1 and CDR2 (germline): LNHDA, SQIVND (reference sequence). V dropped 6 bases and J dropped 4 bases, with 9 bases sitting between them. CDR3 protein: CASRGDGNEKLFF. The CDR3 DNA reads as TGTGCCAGTAGGGGAGACGGTAATGAAAAACTGTTTTTT. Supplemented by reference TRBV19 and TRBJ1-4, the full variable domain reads DGGITQSPKYLFRKEGQNVTLSCEQNLNHDAMYWYRQDPGQGLRLIYYSQIVNDFQKGDIAEGYSVSREKKESFPLTVTSAQKNPTAFYLCASRGDGNEKLFFGSGTQLSVL.

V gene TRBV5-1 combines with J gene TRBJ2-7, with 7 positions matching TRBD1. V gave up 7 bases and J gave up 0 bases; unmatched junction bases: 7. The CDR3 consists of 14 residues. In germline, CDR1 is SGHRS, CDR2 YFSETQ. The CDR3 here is CASGSTGSSYEQYF. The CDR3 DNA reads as TGCGCCAGCGGATCGACAGGGAGCTCCTACGAGCAGTACTTC.

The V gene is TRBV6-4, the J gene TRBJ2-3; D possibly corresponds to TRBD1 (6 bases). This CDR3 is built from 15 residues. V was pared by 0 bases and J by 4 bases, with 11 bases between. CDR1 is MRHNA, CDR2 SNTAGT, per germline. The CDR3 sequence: CASSDSWQGPDTQYF. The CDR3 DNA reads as TGTGCCAGCAGTGACTCGTGGCAGGGGCCAGATACGCAGTATTTT.

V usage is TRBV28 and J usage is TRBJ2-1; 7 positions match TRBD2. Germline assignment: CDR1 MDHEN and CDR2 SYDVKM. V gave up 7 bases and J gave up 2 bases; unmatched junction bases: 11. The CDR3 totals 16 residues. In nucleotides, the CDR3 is TGTGCCAGCAAAAAAGGGGAGGGCCGAACCTACAATGAGCAGTTCTTC. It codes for CASKKGEGRTYNEQFF.

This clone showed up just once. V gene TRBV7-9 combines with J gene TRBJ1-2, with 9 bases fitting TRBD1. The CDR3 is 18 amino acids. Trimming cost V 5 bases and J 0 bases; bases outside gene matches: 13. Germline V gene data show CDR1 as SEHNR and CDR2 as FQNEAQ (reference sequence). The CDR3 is CASSPGTGSGVPNYGYTF. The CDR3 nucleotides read TGTGCCAGCAGCCCAGGGACAGGGAGTGGGGTTCCTAACTATGGCTACACCTTC.

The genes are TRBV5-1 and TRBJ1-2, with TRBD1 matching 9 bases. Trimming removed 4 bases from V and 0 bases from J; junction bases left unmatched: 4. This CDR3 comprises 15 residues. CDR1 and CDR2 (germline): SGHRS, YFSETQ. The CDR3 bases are TGCGCCAGCAGCCCACAGGGGGCTGCTAACTATGGCTACACCTTC. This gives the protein CASSPQGAANYGYTF.

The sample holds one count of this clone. CDR3 in DNA: TGTGCCAGTAGTACCATTGGTCCGGGACAGGCCGGGAGCTATAACTATGGCTACACCTTC. It codes for CASSTIGPGQAGSYNYGYTF. The V gene is TRBV19, the J gene TRBJ1-2; TRBD1 aligns across 8 bases. The CDR3 spans 20 residues. V was clipped by 4 bases and J by 1 base; unmatched bases: 20. The germline CDR1 and CDR2 sequences are LNHDA and SQIVND (reference sequence). Full variable domain (remainder filled in from reference TRBV19 and TRBJ1-2): DGGITQSPKYLFRKEGQNVTLSCEQNLNHDAMYWYRQDPGQGLRLIYYSQIVNDFQKGDIAEGYSVSREKKESFPLTVTSAQKNPTAFYLCASSTIGPGQAGSYNYGYTFGSGTRLTVV.

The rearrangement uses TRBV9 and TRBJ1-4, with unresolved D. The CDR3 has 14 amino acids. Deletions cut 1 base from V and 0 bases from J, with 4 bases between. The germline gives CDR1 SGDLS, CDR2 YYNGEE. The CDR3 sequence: CASSVPPTNEKLFF. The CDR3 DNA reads TGTGCCAGCAGCGTACCTCCAACTAATGAAAAACTGTTTTTT.

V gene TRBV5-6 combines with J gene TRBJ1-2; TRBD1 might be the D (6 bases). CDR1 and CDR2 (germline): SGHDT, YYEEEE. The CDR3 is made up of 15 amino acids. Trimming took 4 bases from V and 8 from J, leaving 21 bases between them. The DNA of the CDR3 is TGTGCCAGCAGCCTGTGGGGGGGCGACTACAAGGGCTACACCTTC. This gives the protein CASSLWGGDYKGYTF.

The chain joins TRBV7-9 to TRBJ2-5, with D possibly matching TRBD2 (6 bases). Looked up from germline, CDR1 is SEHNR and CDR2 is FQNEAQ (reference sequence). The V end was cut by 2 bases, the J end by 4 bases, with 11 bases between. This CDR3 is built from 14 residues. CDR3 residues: CASSLIGTGETQYF. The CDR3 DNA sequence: TGTGCCAGCAGCTTAATCGGGACTGGAGAGACCCAGTACTTC.

Here the CDR3 reads CAIANEAFGNQPQHF. In nucleotides, the CDR3 is TGTGCCATTGCAAACGAGGCTTTCGGCAATCAGCCCCAGCATTTT. The chain recombines TRBV10-3 with TRBJ1-5; D is unresolved. The CDR3 extends over 15 amino acids. The germline CDR1 and CDR2 sequences are ENHRY and SYGVKD. Trimming pared 9 bases from V and 2 bases from J, leaving 17 bases between.

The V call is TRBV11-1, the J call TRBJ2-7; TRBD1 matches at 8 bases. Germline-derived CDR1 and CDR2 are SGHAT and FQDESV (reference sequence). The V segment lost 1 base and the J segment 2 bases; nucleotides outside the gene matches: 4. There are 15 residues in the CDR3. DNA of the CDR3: TGTGCCAGCAGCTTAGGGGACAGGCCGACCTACGAGCAGTACTTC. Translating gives CASSLGDRPTYEQYF.

Written as DNA, the CDR3 is TGTGCCAGCAATAGGGGTGTCTACGAGCAGTACTTC. Amino acids: CASNRGVYEQYF. The chain has TRBV28 and TRBJ2-7; maybe TRBD1 (5 bases). Germline assignment: CDR1 MDHEN and CDR2 SYDVKM. V lost 7 bases and J 3 bases, leaving 10 bases between the germline ends. The CDR3 has 12 residues.

The DNA of the CDR3 is TGTGCCAGCAGCCCGCCAGGGAATCCGAACACCGGGGAGCTGTTTTTT. This encodes CASSPPGNPNTGELFF. The chain carries TRBV5-5 and TRBJ2-2; perhaps TRBD1 as D (5 bases). The length of the CDR3 is 16 residues. V was pared by 4 bases and J by 0 bases, with 13 bases between. Germline V gene sequence: CDR1 SGHKS, CDR2 YYEKEE (reference sequence).

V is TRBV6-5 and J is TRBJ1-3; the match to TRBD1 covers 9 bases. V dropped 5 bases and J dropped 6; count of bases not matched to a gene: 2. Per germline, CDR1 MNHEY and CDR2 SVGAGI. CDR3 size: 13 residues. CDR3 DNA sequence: TGTGCCAGCAGTCGGACAGGGGAAAACACCATATATTTT. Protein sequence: CASSRTGENTIYF.

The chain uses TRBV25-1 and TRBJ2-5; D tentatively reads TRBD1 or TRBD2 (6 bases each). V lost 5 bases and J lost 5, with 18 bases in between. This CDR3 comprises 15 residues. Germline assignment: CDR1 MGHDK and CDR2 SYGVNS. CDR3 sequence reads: CASSLGGWGLETQYF. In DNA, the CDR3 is TGTGCCAGCAGTCTAGGGGGGTGGGGTCTGGAGACCCAGTACTTC.

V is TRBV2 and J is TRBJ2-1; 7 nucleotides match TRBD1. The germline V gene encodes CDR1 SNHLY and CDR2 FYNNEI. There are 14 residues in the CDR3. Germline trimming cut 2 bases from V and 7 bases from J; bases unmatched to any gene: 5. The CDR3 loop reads CASSENRGGNEQFF. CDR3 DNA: TGTGCCAGCAGTGAAAACAGGGGTGGAAATGAGCAGTTCTTC.

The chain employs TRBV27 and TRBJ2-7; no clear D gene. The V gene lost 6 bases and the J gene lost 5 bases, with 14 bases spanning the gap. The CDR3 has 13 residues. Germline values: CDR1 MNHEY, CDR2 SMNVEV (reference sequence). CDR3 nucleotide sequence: TGTGCCAGCAGCTTCACTGATCCCCACGAGCAGTACTTC. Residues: CASSFTDPHEQYF.

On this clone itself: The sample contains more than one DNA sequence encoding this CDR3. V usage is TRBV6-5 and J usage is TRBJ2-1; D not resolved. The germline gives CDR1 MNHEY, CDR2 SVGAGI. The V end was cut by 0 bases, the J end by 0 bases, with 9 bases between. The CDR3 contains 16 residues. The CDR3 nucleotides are TGTGCCAGCAGTTACTCGGGCTCCAGCTCCTACAATGAGCAGTTCTTC. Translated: CASSYSGSSSYNEQFF.

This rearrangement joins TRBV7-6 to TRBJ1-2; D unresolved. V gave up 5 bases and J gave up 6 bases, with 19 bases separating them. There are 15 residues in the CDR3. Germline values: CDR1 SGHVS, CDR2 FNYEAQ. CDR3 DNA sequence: TGTGCCAGCAGCCCAGGAGCTGCACCTAGAGATGGCTACACCTTC. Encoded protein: CASSPGAAPRDGYTF.

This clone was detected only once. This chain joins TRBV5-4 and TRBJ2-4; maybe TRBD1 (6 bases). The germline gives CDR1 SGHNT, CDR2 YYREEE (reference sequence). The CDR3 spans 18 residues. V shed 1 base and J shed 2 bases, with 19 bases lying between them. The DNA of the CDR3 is TGTGCCAGCAGCTTGTTAGGTTTTCAGGGGAGTACCAAAAACATTCAGTACTTC. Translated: CASSLLGFQGSTKNIQYF.

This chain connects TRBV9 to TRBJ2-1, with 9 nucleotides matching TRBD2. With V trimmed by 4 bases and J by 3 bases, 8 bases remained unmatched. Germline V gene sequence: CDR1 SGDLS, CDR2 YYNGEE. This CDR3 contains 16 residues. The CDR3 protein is CASSQSSGMGYNEQFF. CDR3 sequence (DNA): TGTGCCAGCAGCCAGTCTAGCGGGATGGGCTACAATGAGCAGTTCTTC.

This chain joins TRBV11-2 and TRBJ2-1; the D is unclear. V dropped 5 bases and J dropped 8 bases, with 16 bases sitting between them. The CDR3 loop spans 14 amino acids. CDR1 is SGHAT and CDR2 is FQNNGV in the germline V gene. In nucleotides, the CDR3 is TGTGCCAGCAGCCCTCGACCCCCCTATCATGAGCAGTTCTTC. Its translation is CASSPRPPYHEQFF.

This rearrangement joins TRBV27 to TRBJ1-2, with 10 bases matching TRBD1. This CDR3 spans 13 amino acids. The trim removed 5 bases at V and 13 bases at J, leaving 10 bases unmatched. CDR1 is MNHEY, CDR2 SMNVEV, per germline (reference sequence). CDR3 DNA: TGTGCCAGCAGTATCCCGGGACAGGGGCGAGTCACCTTC. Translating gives CASSIPGQGRVTF.